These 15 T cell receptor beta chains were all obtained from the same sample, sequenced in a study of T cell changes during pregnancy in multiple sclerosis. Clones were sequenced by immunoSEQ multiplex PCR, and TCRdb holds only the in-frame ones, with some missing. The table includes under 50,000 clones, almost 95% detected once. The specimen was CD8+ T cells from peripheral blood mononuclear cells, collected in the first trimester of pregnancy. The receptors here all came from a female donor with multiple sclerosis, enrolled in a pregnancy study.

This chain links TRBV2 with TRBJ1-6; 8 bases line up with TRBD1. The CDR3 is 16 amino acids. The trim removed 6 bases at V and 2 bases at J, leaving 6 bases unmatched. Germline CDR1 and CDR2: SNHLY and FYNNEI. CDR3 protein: CASSKGQGAYNSPLHF. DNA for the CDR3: TGTGCCAGCAGCAAAGGACAGGGCGCCTATAATTCACCCCTCCACTTT.

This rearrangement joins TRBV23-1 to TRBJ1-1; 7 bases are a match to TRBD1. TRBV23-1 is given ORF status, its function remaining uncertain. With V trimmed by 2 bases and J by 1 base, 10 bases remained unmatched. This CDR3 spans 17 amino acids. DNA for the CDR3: TGCGCCAGCAGTCAAGATCGAATTAGGGGGCGGAACACTGAAGCTTTCTTT. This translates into CASSQDRIRGRNTEAFF.

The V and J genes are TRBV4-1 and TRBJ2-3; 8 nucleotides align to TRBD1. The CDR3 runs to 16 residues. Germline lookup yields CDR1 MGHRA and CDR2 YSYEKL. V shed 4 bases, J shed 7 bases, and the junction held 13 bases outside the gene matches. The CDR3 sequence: CASSPGTGQAMNTQYF. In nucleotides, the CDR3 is TGCGCCAGCAGCCCTGGGACAGGCCAAGCAATGAATACGCAGTATTTT.

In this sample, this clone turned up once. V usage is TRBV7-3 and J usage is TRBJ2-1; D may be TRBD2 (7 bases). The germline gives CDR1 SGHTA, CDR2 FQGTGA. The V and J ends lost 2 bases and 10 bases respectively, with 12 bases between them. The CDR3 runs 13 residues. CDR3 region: CASSLGGAREQFF. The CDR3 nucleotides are TGTGCCAGCAGCTTAGGGGGGGCCCGGGAGCAGTTCTTC.

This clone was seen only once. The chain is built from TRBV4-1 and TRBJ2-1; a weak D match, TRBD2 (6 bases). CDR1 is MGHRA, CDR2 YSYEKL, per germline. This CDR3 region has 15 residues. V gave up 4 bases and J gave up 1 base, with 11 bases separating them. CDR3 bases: TGCGCCAGCAGCCCCCGGGACTTATCCTACAATGAGCAGTTCTTC. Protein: CASSPRDLSYNEQFF.

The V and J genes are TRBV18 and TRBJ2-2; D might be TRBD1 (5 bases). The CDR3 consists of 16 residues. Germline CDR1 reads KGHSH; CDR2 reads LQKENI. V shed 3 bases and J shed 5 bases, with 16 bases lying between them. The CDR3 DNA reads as TGTGCCAGCTCACCTACAACAGGTAGAAAAACCGGGGAGCTGTTTTTT. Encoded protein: CASSPTTGRKTGELFF.

The CDR3 DNA reads as TGTGCCAGTAGCCAGGAGGGGACAGCGAGCACAGATACGCAGTATTTT. The encoded protein is CASSQEGTASTDTQYF. The rearrangement links TRBV19 to TRBJ2-3, with a possible D match to TRBD1 (7 bases). The CDR3 runs 16 residues. V lost 6 bases and J lost 0, with 16 bases in between. The V gene's germline CDR1 is LNHDA and CDR2 SQIVND (reference sequence).

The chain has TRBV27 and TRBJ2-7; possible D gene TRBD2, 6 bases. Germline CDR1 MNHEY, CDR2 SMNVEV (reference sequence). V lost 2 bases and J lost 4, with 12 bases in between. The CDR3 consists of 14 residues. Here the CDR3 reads CASSLKGGYYEQYF. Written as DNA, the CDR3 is TGTGCCAGCAGTTTAAAGGGAGGTTATTACGAGCAGTACTTC.

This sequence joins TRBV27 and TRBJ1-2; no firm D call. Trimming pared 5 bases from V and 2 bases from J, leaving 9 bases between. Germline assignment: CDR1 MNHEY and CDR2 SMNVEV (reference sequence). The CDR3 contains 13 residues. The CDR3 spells CASSVGINYGYTF. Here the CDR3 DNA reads TGTGCCAGCAGTGTCGGGATAAACTATGGCTACACCTTC.

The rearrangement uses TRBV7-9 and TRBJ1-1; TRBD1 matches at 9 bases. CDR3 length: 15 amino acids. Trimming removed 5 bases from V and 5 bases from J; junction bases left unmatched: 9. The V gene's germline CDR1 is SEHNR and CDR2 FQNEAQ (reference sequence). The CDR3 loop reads CASSHGQGRETEAFF. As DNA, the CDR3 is TGTGCCAGCAGCCACGGACAGGGGAGAGAAACTGAAGCTTTCTTT.

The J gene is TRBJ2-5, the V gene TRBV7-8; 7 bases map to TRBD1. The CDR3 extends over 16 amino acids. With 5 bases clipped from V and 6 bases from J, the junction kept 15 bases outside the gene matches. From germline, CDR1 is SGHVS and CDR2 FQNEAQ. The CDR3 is CASSPQAGGSEKTQYF. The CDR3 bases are TGTGCCAGCAGCCCCCAGGCAGGGGGTTCGGAAAAGACCCAGTACTTC.

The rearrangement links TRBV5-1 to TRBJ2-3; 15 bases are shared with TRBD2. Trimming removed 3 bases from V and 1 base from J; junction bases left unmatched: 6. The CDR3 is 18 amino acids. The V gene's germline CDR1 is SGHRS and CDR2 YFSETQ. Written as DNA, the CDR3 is TGCGCCAGCAGCTCAGGACTAGCGGGAGGGCGGGGCACAGATACGCAGTATTTT. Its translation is CASSSGLAGGRGTDTQYF. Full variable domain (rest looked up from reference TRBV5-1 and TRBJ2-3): KAGVTQTPRYLIKTRGQQVTLSCSPISGHRSVSWYQQTPGQGLQFLFEYFSETQRNKGNFPGRFSGRQFSNSRSEMNVSTLELGDSALYLCASSSGLAGGRGTDTQYFGPGTRLTVL.

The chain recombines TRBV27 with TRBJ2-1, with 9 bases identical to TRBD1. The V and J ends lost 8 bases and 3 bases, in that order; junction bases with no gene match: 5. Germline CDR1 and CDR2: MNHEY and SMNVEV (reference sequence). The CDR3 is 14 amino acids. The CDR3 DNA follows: TGTGCCAGCCTTGGACAGGGGAACTACAATGAGCAGTTCTTC. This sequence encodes CASLGQGNYNEQFF.

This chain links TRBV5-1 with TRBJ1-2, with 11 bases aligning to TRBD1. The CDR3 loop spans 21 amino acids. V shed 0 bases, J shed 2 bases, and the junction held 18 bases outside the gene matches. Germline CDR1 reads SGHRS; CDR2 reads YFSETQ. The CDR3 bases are TGCGCCAGCAGCTTGGCCGGACAGGGGGCGAGGTCGTTCGAGGGGAACTATGGCTACACCTTC. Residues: CASSLAGQGARSFEGNYGYTF.

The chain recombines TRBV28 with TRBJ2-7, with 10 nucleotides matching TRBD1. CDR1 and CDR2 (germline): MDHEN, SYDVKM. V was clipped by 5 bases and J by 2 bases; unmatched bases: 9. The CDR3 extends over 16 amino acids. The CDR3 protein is CASSPEDGTGAYEQYF. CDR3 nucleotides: TGTGCCAGCAGTCCCGAGGACGGGACAGGGGCCTACGAGCAGTACTTC.